Following are 8 T cell receptor beta chains from one sample sequenced in a study of T cell responses to AZD1222 COVID-19 vaccine. Assay used: immunoSEQ multiplex PCR; TCRdb lists only in-frame clones, some missing. The repertoire includes about 120,000 clones, roughly 91% of them detected once, and approximately 5.1% sits in the top ten. The sequenced sample was peripheral blood, obtained 28 days after the second AZD1222 dose. These receptors all come from an adult who received the AZD1222 COVID-19 vaccine.

CDR3 amino acids: CASSSRAYEQYF. Here the CDR3 DNA reads TGTGCCAGCAGCTCCCGAGCCTACGAGCAGTACTTC. The rearrangement joins TRBV7-8 to TRBJ2-7, with unresolved D. There are 12 residues in the CDR3. Germline V gene data show CDR1 as SGHVS and CDR2 as FQNEAQ. V was clipped by 4 bases and J by 2 bases, with 6 bases between them.

In this sample, this clone turned up a few times. The CDR3 coding sequence is TGTGCCAGCAGCCCCCGACTAGCGGGGTCTAGCACAGATACGCAGTATTTT. Protein product: CASSPRLAGSSTDTQYF. The chain is built from TRBV9 and TRBJ2-3, with TRBD2 matching 11 bases. Trimming removed 4 bases from V and 0 bases from J; junction bases left unmatched: 7. Germline CDR1 SGDLS, CDR2 YYNGEE. The CDR3 consists of 17 residues. Variable domain in full (rest from reference TRBV9 and TRBJ2-3): DSGVTQTPKHLITATGQRVTLRCSPRSGDLSVYWYQQSLDQGLQFLIQYYNGEERAKGNILERFSAQQFPDLHSELNLSSLELGDSALYFCASSPRLAGSSTDTQYFGPGTRLTVL.

The V call is TRBV14, the J call TRBJ1-2; D not resolved. Trimming took 1 base from V and 0 from J, leaving 15 bases between them. Per germline, CDR1 SGHDN and CDR2 FVKESK. The length of the CDR3 is 17 residues. CDR3 nucleotide sequence: TGTGCCAGCAGCCAAGTACCCTTGAGGACCGCTAACTATGGCTACACCTTC. Translation: CASSQVPLRTANYGYTF.

The V and J genes are TRBV19 and TRBJ2-2, with D possibly being TRBD1 (6 bases). Germline V gives CDR1 LNHDA, CDR2 SQIVND (reference sequence). V lost 4 bases to trimming and J lost 0 bases, with 18 bases between them. The CDR3 totals 18 residues. Here the CDR3 reads CASSNPYGQSANTGELFF. CDR3 nucleotides: TGTGCCAGTAGTAACCCCTATGGACAGTCCGCGAACACCGGGGAGCTGTTTTTT.

The rearrangement joins TRBV29-1 to TRBJ2-2; D not certain. In germline, CDR1 is SQVTM, CDR2 ANQGSEA. The CDR3 loop spans 14 amino acids. Trimming removed 6 bases at V and 3 bases at J, with 14 bases between. This chain's CDR3 is CSVRMTVDTGELFF. CDR3 bases: TGCAGCGTCAGGATGACGGTGGACACCGGGGAGCTGTTTTTT.

V gene TRBV6-1 combines with J gene TRBJ1-1; D perhaps matches TRBD1 (5 bases). Germline CDR1 MNHNS, CDR2 SASEGT. V lost 2 bases and J 4 bases, leaving 14 bases between the germline ends. The CDR3 sequence is 15 residues long. The DNA of the CDR3 is TGTGCCAGCAGTGAATATTACCAGGGTGTCACTGAAGCTTTCTTT. This encodes CASSEYYQGVTEAFF.

J is TRBJ1-2 and V is TRBV30; D gene unclear. The CDR3 spans 10 residues. The V gene's germline CDR1 is GTSNPN and CDR2 SVGIG (reference sequence). The germline V and J ends were trimmed by 3 bases and 14 bases, with 13 bases remaining between them. The CDR3 sequence is CAWSSLGWTF. DNA of the CDR3: TGTGCCTGGAGCAGCCTTGGCTGGACCTTC. The complete variable domain, with remaining parts taken from reference TRBV30 and TRBJ1-2, reads SQTIHQWPATLVQPVGSPLSLECTVEGTSNPNLYWYRQAAGRGLQLLFYSVGIGQISSEVPQNLSASRPQDRQFILSSKKLLLSDSGFYLCAWSSLGWTFGSGTRLTVV.

The V and J genes are TRBV6-4 and TRBJ1-2; D gene uncertain. Trimming took off 6 bases at V and 4 bases at J, with 9 bases between the two ends. CDR1 is MRHNA, CDR2 SNTAGT, per germline. CDR3 length equals 12 residues. CDR3 loop: CASRLESYGYTF. The CDR3 nucleotides read TGTGCCAGCAGGTTGGAGTCCTATGGCTACACCTTC.